The 5 T cell receptor beta chains reported below all come from one sample, sequenced in a study of T-cell memory formation after mild COVID-19. TCRdb recomputed calls from the 5' RACE reads with MiXCR, one row per CDR3 protein. The sample holds 410,000 or so distinct CDR3 sequences, 20% to 25% seen once. Sequences were obtained from PBMCs or a T cell subset sorted from them (not recorded which). The receptors derive from an adult woman who had mild COVID-19 (a few samples of this study predate the infection). Cell type and time point are not known.

The chain is built from TRBV4-3 and TRBJ2-2; D is ambiguous. Germline loops: CDR1 LGHNA, CDR2 YSLEER. The CDR3 extends over 15 amino acids. V was clipped by 3 bases and J by 4 bases, with 12 bases between them. This chain's CDR3 is CASSHKDVTTGELFF. The DNA of the CDR3 is TGCGCCAGCAGCCACAAAGACGTAACCACCGGGGAGCTGTTTTTT.

This clonotype was seen repeatedly, ten times or more. CDR3 DNA sequence: TGTGCCAGCAGCTTAGTTGGCGGGAGGGTACAGTACTTC. This translates into CASSLVGGRVQYF. V and J are TRBV7-2 and TRBJ2-7, with 9 bases matching TRBD2. The CDR3 is made up of 13 amino acids. Germline V gives CDR1 SGHTA, CDR2 FQGNSA. The trim removed 1 base at V and 10 bases at J, leaving 5 bases unmatched.

This clonotype was detected only a few times. This chain uses TRBV5-6 with TRBJ2-3; perhaps TRBD2 as D (5 bases). The germline V gene has CDR1 SGHDT and CDR2 YYEEEE. Trimming took 3 bases from V and 6 from J, leaving 14 bases between them. CDR3 length: 14 residues. The CDR3 region is CASSSDPSPDTQYF. CDR3 bases: TGTGCCAGCAGCTCCGACCCTAGCCCTGATACGCAGTATTTT.

This clonotype was observed a handful of times. The J gene is TRBJ1-5, the V gene TRBV27; D is possibly TRBD1 (5 bases). This CDR3 has 14 amino acids. V dropped 4 bases and J dropped 11 bases, with 18 bases sitting between them. Germline V gene sequence: CDR1 MNHEY, CDR2 SMNVEV (reference sequence). Here the CDR3 reads CASSSGPGRSTQHF. The DNA of the CDR3 is TGTGCCAGCAGTTCAGGGCCCGGCCGGTCAACCCAGCATTTT.

This chain links TRBV5-1 with TRBJ2-1; D not certain. Germline V gene sequence: CDR1 SGHRS, CDR2 YFSETQ. The CDR3 has 14 residues. Trimming took off 1 base at V and 0 bases at J, with 5 bases between the two ends. CDR3 region: CASSLRSSYNEQFF. CDR3 DNA: TGCGCCAGCAGCTTGAGGAGCTCCTACAATGAGCAGTTCTTC.